In this sample, the clone carrying this T cell receptor (beta chain) turned up a few times. The CDR3 is 16 residues long. V gave up 0 bases and J gave up 5 bases, with 16 bases separating them. Germline lookup yields CDR1 MNHEY and CDR2 SVGEGT. The time point was: newly diagnosed GD, antithyroid drugs for less than 3 months. The TCR library was made from RNA extracted from PBMCs. The data were taken from a study of regulatory T cells in long-lasting Graves disease. The authors built TCR beta libraries using iRepertoire HTBI primers and Arm-PCR of CDR3 regions. From the multiplex PCR reads, TCRdb called clonotypes with MiXCR, one entry per CDR3 protein. The table has about 420,000 distinct CDR3 sequences, 16% seen once. Another study also made use of these data, one on T cells in Graves' hyperthyroidism and ophthalmopathy.

The V gene is TRBV6-2 or TRBV6-3, the J gene TRBJ1-1, with a tentative D call TRBD1 (6 bases). The material was peripheral blood mononuclear cells (PBMCs), obtained at new diagnosis, from a patient treated with antithyroid drugs. This clonotype was sampled from a woman between 18 and 29 years old with Graves disease. The DNA of the CDR3 is TGTGCCAGCAGTTACTCTTGGACAGTGAGGAGTACTGAAGCTTTCTTT. Protein: CASSYSWTVRSTEAFF.